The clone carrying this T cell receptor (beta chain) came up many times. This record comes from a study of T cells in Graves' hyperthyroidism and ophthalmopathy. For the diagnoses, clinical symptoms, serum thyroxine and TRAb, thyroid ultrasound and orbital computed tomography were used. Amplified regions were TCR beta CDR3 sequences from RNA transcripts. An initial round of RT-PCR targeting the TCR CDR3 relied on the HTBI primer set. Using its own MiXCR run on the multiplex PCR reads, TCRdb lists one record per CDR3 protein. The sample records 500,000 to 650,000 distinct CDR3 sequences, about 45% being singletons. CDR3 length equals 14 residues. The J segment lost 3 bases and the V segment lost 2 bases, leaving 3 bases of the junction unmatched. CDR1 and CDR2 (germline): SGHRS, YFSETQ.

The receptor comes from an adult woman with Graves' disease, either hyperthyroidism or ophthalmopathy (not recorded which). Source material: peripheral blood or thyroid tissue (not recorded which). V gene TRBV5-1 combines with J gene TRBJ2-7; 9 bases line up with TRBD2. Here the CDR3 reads CASSLASGIYEQYF. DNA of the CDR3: TGCGCCAGCAGCTTAGCTAGCGGGATCTACGAGCAGTACTTC.